A single sample gave rise to the 2 T cell receptor beta chains below, sequenced in a study of neoadjuvant anti-PD-1 for oral cavity cancer. TCRdb keeps only in-frame clones here, not all; method: immunoSEQ multiplex PCR. Among roughly 14,000 clones listed, 71% were seen once. This sample comprised PBMCs, obtained before nivolumab (anti-PD-1) treatment. The source is a person aged 40-85 years with oral cavity squamous cell carcinoma.

The rearrangement joins TRBV5-1 to TRBJ1-1, with 7 nucleotides matching TRBD1. Looked up from germline, CDR1 is SGHRS and CDR2 is YFSETQ. The V gene end was trimmed by 0 bases and the J gene end by 1 base; junction bases not matched to a gene: 6. This CDR3 has 16 residues. The CDR3 DNA sequence: TGCGCCAGCAGCTTGGCCGGGACAGCTCCGAACACTGAAGCTTTCTTT. Translation gives CASSLAGTAPNTEAFF.

The chain recombines TRBV28 with TRBJ1-3; D unclear. V gave up 9 bases and J gave up 0 bases, with 3 bases separating them. This CDR3 spans 11 amino acids. Per the germline V gene, CDR1 is MDHEN and CDR2 is SYDVKM. CDR3 sequence reads: CASYSGNTIYF. CDR3 nucleotide sequence: TGTGCCAGTTACTCTGGAAACACCATATATTTT.